One and the same sample provided the 12 T cell receptor beta chains below, sequenced in a study of blood T cell repertoires in COVID-19. The repertoire was sequenced with immunoSEQ multiplex PCR; TCRdb's copy has only in-frame clones and lacks some. The sample has around 420,000 clones; around 90% are singletons. The sequencing sample was made of PBMCs or T cells enriched from blood (not recorded which). The receptors come from a woman aged 40 to 50 with acute COVID-19.

The chain uses TRBV7-2 and TRBJ2-7; D may be TRBD2 (5 bases). The CDR3 totals 13 residues. Trimming removed 1 base at V and 6 bases at J, with 10 bases between. The germline V gene encodes CDR1 SGHTA and CDR2 FQGNSA. Here the CDR3 reads CASSLDSSGEQYF. CDR3 nucleotides: TGTGCCAGCAGCTTAGACAGCAGCGGCGAGCAGTACTTC.

The chain employs TRBV19 and TRBJ2-5; D is uncertain. Germline V lookup: CDR1 LNHDA, CDR2 SQIVND (reference sequence). Deletions cut 5 bases from V and 2 bases from J, with 9 bases between. The CDR3 totals 13 residues. This CDR3 reads CASSVGRQETQYF. The CDR3 DNA sequence: TGTGCCAGTAGTGTTGGCCGACAAGAGACCCAGTACTTC.

V usage is TRBV3-1 (or the pseudogene TRBV3-2) and J usage is TRBJ2-7; 7 nucleotides agree with TRBD1. There are 13 residues in the CDR3. CDR1 is LGHDT, CDR2 YNNKEL, per germline (reference sequence). The V gene end was trimmed by 7 bases and the J gene end by 2 bases; junction bases not matched to a gene: 5. The CDR3 DNA reads as TGTGCCAGCAACCGACAGGGTACCTACGAGCAGTACTTC. Translation: CASNRQGTYEQYF.

This chain joins TRBV28 and TRBJ1-2; 7 nucleotides match TRBD1. CDR1 and CDR2 (germline): MDHEN, SYDVKM. This CDR3 contains 14 residues. V lost 3 bases and J lost 7; bases outside the gene matches: 8. Written as DNA, the CDR3 is TGTGCCAGCAGTTTCTTTGACAGGGTCGGTGGCTACACCTTC. Protein: CASSFFDRVGGYTF.

The rearrangement joins TRBV10-3 to TRBJ1-5, with D possibly matching TRBD1 (5 bases). CDR3 size: 14 residues. The germline gives CDR1 ENHRY, CDR2 SYGVKD. Trimming removed 3 bases at V and 4 bases at J, with 10 bases between. The CDR3, as DNA: TGTGCCATCAGTGAAGGGGAACAAAATCAGCCCCAGCATTTT. Translating it yields CAISEGEQNQPQHF.

The rearrangement joins TRBV3-1 (or the pseudogene TRBV3-2) to TRBJ1-6; 8 positions agree with TRBD1. The CDR3 spans 14 residues. V shed 7 bases and J 7 bases; nucleotides not matched to a gene: 6. From germline, CDR1 is LGHDT and CDR2 YNNKEL (reference sequence). The CDR3 sequence: CASNRGDTNSPLHF. CDR3 DNA: TGTGCCAGCAACAGGGGGGACACCAATTCACCCCTCCACTTT.

CDR3 sequence (DNA): TGTGCCAGCAGCTCCTACACAGATACGCAGTATTTT. Translation gives CASSSYTDTQYF. The chain combines TRBV7-8 with TRBJ2-3, with no clear D. Germline V lookup: CDR1 SGHVS, CDR2 FQNEAQ. Trimming cost V 4 bases and J 2 bases, with 4 bases left between them. This CDR3 is built from 12 residues.

The DNA for the CDR3 is TGTGCCAGCAGCTTGCGAGGGGGCCCCGGGGAGCTGTTTTTT. It specifies CASSLRGGPGELFF. J is TRBJ2-2 and V is TRBV5-6, with 7 bases lining up with TRBD1. Trimming at V came to 1 base and at J to 6 bases, leaving 3 bases not matched to a gene. CDR1 and CDR2 (germline): SGHDT, YYEEEE. The CDR3 totals 14 residues. Full variable domain (rest looked up from reference TRBV5-6 and TRBJ2-2): DAGVTQSPTHLIKTRGQQVTLRCSPKSGHDTVSWYQQALGQGPQFIFQYYEEEERQRGNFPDRFSGHQFPNYSSELNVNALLLGDSALYLCASSLRGGPGELFFGEGSRLTVL.

The chain combines TRBV13 with TRBJ1-1; TRBD1 might be the D (6 bases). With 2 bases removed from V and 10 bases from J, the gap between germline ends came to 11 bases. Germline lookup yields CDR1 PRHDT and CDR2 FYEKMQ (reference sequence). The CDR3 is 12 amino acids. CDR3 residues: CASSLRGAGAFF. Here the CDR3 DNA reads TGTGCCAGCAGCTTACGGGGGGCTGGAGCTTTCTTT.

The chain links TRBV10-1 to TRBJ2-7; 7 nucleotides agree with TRBD1. V was pared by 10 bases and J by 2 bases, with 5 bases of the junction left unmatched. The CDR3 runs to 12 residues. Germline V gene lookup returns CDR1 WNHNN and CDR2 SYGVQD (reference sequence). CDR3 region: CATPGQPYEQYF. DNA of the CDR3: TGCGCCACTCCGGGACAGCCCTACGAGCAGTACTTC.

This clone came up many times. The rearrangement uses TRBV5-5 and TRBJ1-2, with 9 positions matching TRBD1. The germline V gene encodes CDR1 SGHKS and CDR2 YYEKEE (reference sequence). Germline trimming cut 0 bases from V and 6 bases from J; bases unmatched to any gene: 9. The CDR3 loop spans 16 amino acids. The CDR3 DNA sequence: TGTGCCAGCAGCTTGGGGATGTTACAGGGGGCGGATGGCTACACCTTC. Protein sequence: CASSLGMLQGADGYTF.

The V and J genes are TRBV9 and TRBJ1-3, with a tentative D call TRBD1 (6 bases). The CDR3 is 15 residues long. CDR1 and CDR2 (germline): SGDLS, YYNGEE. Trimming pared 3 bases from V and 1 base from J, leaving 11 bases between. The CDR3 sequence is CASSDREASGNTIYF. Here the CDR3 DNA reads TGTGCCAGCAGCGACAGGGAAGCGTCTGGAAACACCATATATTTT.